This T cell receptor (beta chain) originates from a study of cytomegalovirus exposure and HLA in healthy donors (dated by TCRdb to 2015 to 2018). General notes on the study: According to an earlier analysis of 587 of the donors, about 179 million T cells yielded over 100 million unique TCR beta sequences and about 300 Gb of sequence data. HLA typing covered class I and class II loci at four-digit resolution. Among some 410 genotyped donors of the cohort, an average of about 240,000 unique TCR beta nucleotide sequences were sequenced per donor, approximately 20% of them non-productive. A later analysis re-analyzed previously published TCR beta repertoires from approximately 700 donors and added high-resolution HLA genotyping to study TCR occurrence patterns. Donor age, sex, ethnicity and CMV serostatus were compiled together with the repertoire data. Typing coverage differed by locus: A, B, C, DRB1 and DQB1 were typed in roughly 620-640 donors, DQA1 in roughly 510, DPA1 in 600 to 610, and DPB1 in 472. Roughly 300 gigabases of sequencing data and around 87 million unique TCR sequences were included in an early release covering roughly 700 HLA-typed donors. Rather than drawing on any new phenotypic data, the later analysis identified candidate immune exposures from TCR beta sequences and the way those sequences occurred across donors. Among the roughly 380 genotyped donors, about 85% belonged to the genetic ancestry cluster associated with self-reported Caucasian donors. Using immunosequencing, the study profiled T cell repertoires from 640 or so subjects and related those repertoires to cytomegalovirus serostatus. In a later genetic analysis, genome-wide SNP genotypes for about three fifths of the 666 donors were used, and that subset was treated as a discovery cohort. The aim of the study was to test whether cataloging public T cell receptors could identify signatures of past pathogen exposure. Several DR-DQ haplotypes were treated as single units for association and clustering because of strong linkage in the cohort. Every discovery cohort repertoire had been produced on one sequencing platform. An earlier analysis of 450 to 750 of the donors used high-throughput TCR beta sequencing to judge whether each TCR beta V gene segment behaved as functional or pseudogenic. To predict cytomegalovirus infection status, the study brought together high-throughput TCR immunosequencing, statistical association of individual TCRs with disease status, and machine learning. Along with the roughly 670-subject first cohort, a separate validation cohort of about 110 different subjects was used.

What the study reported, not specific to this receptor: The study listed 150 to 200 TCR beta chains as associated with cytomegalovirus. In a later analysis, several top co-occurrence clusters were reported to appear linked to parvovirus B19, influenza, CMV and Epstein-Barr virus. According to a later analysis, TCR association rates differed among HLA loci, with DRB1 alleles showing the most associated TCRs and HLA-C alleles showing the fewest. A cluster of highly shared sequence variants was judged likely to be a technical artifact of the sequencing pipeline. In vitro tests confirmed that a few of the cytomegalovirus-associated TCR beta chains recognize cytomegalovirus antigens. When HLA alleles, especially DR and DQ, strongly co-occurred, TCR associations were difficult to assign to individual alleles. Sequencing depth was assumed to be roughly uniform across donors in the presence/absence analyses, though that assumption may not hold. According to a later genetic analysis, donors in an Asian-associated ancestry cluster had fewer N-insertions in productive TCRs than the roughly 700-donor mean. Because HLA typing was missing for some donors at each locus, association tests included only the typed subset. Broadly in line with IMGT annotations, most TCR beta V segments showed up in productive rearrangements about 87% or about 30% of the time in an earlier analysis of several hundred of the donors. A later analysis found that most CMV-associated TCR beta chains appeared HLA-restricted, with HLA associations seemingly driven largely by CMV exposure. V-gene and J-gene trimming of TCR beta chains was associated with a missense DCLRE1C variant in a later genetic analysis, and the association was replicated in an independent cohort. A later analysis associated roughly 17,000 TCR beta sequences with specific HLA alleles at a false discovery rate of 0.05. For the cohort, immune exposure information was limited to CMV serostatus. Correlated functional status among segregating V segments might reflect linkage disequilibrium, but an unknown experimental factor could not be ruled out. In a later analysis, HLA-associated TCR beta chains showed more clonal expansion and lower generation probabilities than non-associated chains that were equally common. The earlier analysis of nearly 600 of the donors excluded roughly 17 rarely observed V segments, including chromosome 9 orphons, because counts were too low. The classifier was reported to diagnose cytomegalovirus status with high specificity and sensitivity in both the original cohort and the validation cohort. A further reported finding was that TCR beta sequences accurately predicted the HLA-A and HLA-B alleles for most subjects in the first cohort. Some IMGT-functional V segments, including TRBV6-2 and TRBV6-3, could not be told apart with the 87-base-pair reads, so those segments were excluded. Most TCR sequences were seen in very few donors, while some public TCRs were found in many individuals. It was suggested by the authors that the approach could potentially be generalized to other disease states and immunological phenotypes. Only TCR beta chains were sequenced in this cohort, and the absence of alpha or paired-chain data limited detectable features.

Concerning this clone itself: Its antigen is still unknown.

The cohort consisted of some 730 healthy bone marrow donors. All cohort members were sampled while nominally healthy, although unrecorded immune exposures were likely present. The donor tested CMV seronegative and was one of the 352 seronegative cohort members. A peripheral blood sample was provided by each donor, and peripheral blood mononuclear cells were used for TCR beta sequencing. The Qiagen DNeasy Blood Extraction Kit was used to extract genomic DNA from the blood cell samples. The CDR3 sequence holds 16 residues, the cysteine and phenylalanine included. The kept DNA is CDR3 alone, 48 bases in frame from the first base. The CDR1 and CDR2 encoded by the germline V gene are SGHAT and FQNNGV. Trimming takes 4 bases off V and 8 bases off J; junction bases not matched to a gene: 14. Libraries were made using the immunoSEQ multiplex PCR assay. A mixture of 60 forward primers for TCR Vbeta segments and 13 reverse primers for TCR Jbeta segments was used in the multiplex PCR. The CDR3 region of rearranged TCR beta genes was amplified from genomic DNA with a multiplex PCR assay. On the Illumina HiSeq System, the amplified TCR beta libraries were sequenced as 87-base-pair reads. From the authors' description of their analysis: A later analysis counted some 80 million unique TCR beta chains across the 500 to 850 repertoires, and 9 million to 14 million of these chains were shared by at least two donors. Raw reads were error-corrected and collapsed into unique sequences with a nearest-neighbor algorithm that merged closely related sequences to remove PCR and sequencing errors. Alignment of CDR3 sequences to IMGT reference sequences was used to assign V, D and J gene segments. For a sequence to be retained, a match of at least six nucleotides to both a V gene segment and a J gene segment was required. A rearrangement was called productive if the CDR3 had no stop codons and remained in frame with V and J, and every other rearrangement was called non-productive. Following IMGT convention, CDR3 was defined as the stretch from the second conserved V-encoded cysteine up to the conserved J-encoded phenylalanine. The earlier analysis of around 640 of the donors excluded sequences that lacked an unambiguous match to a single V gene segment. An earlier analysis of a few hundred of the donors classified V segments as functional when productive rearrangements were above 56.7% and as segregating when the standard deviation between donors was above 5%. To diagnose cytomegalovirus status from the catalog of TCR beta chain sequences, a statistical classification framework was built. In a later analysis, TCR nucleotide sequences were compared against IMGT/GENE-DB human TR gene sequences so that V and J genes could be assigned. Using the TCRdist pipeline, a later analysis assigned CDR3 sequences along with most-parsimonious VDJ recombination scenarios. In a later analysis, every TCR beta chain was defined by the combination of its CDR3 amino acid sequence and its V-gene family, and reads without a unique V-gene family were dropped. In a later analysis, 500 to 650 highly shared, low-generation-probability nucleotide sequences were removed to address suspected cross-contamination and a sequencing artifact. A later analysis calculated a clonal expansion index for each public chain from normalized within-repertoire ranks of inferred template counts. In a later analysis, generation probabilities were computed using a VDJ recombination model fitted to out-of-frame rearrangements, and the results were checked against IGoR. Hypergeometric tests were used in a later analysis to score TCR-TCR, TCR-HLA and TCR-CMV co-occurrence, with a repertoire-size bias correction applied to the TCR pairs. To estimate false discovery rates, a later analysis permuted the HLA or CMV assignments 20 times. In a later analysis, co-occurring TCRs were grouped using DBSCAN, with TCRdist sequence similarity added in when clustering inside HLA-allele-positive subsets. For co-occurrence clustering, repertoires with fewer than 30,000 or more than 120,000 public chains were excluded, along with four to six repertoires with anomalous nucleotide sharing. The immuneACCESS repertoire file appears here via TCRdb, limited to in-frame rearrangements. These files lack a portion of the clones; in checked studies, under half of the deficit traces to unresolved V genes, and the cause of the others is not known. The D gene and trimming were derived from the DNA, and the V and J assignments and clone size from that table. The sample has some 70,000 clones on record. About 0.82% of the sample belongs to the ten largest clones.

The sequence is built from TRBV11-2 and TRBJ1-2; 9 bases in the middle match TRBD1. This clonotype was sampled from a boy between 5 and 17 years old in good health and CMV-seronegative. Sequenced material: PBMCs. The nucleotides read TGTGCCAGCAGCTCGGCAGGGACAGGGAACGCTATGGGCTACACCTTC. Its protein is CASSSAGTGNAMGYTF.